This entry describes one T cell receptor beta chain. The data belong to a study of blood T cell repertoires in COVID-19. Looking at the study overall: Spain, Italy and the United States supplied samples that represented acute and convalescent COVID-19. PBMCs, B-cell-depleted T cells, or T cells provided the cDNA or gDNA that made up the material.

This CDR3 region has 14 residues. Germline CDR1 is KGHDR and CDR2 is SFDVKD. V gave up 5 bases and J gave up 5 bases, with 9 bases separating them. Original handling: Reference gene primer amplification in the assay estimated nucleated cell counts. Sequencing used immunoSEQ multiplex PCR; TCRdb keeps in-frame clones, though not all of them. The V and J calls and clone size are taken from that table; D and trimming were inferred from the DNA. The sample contains roughly 380,000 clones, over 75% of which appear only once. Seattle patients were enrolled during active infection and followed longitudinally.

The sequencing sample was made of peripheral blood. The receptor was isolated from a woman aged 35 to 49 with COVID-19, enrolled during active disease. The chain combines TRBV24-1 with TRBJ1-6; D unresolved. The CDR3 region is CATSGSSHNSPLHF. Here the CDR3 DNA reads TGTGCCACCAGTGGAAGTAGCCATAATTCACCCCTCCACTTT.